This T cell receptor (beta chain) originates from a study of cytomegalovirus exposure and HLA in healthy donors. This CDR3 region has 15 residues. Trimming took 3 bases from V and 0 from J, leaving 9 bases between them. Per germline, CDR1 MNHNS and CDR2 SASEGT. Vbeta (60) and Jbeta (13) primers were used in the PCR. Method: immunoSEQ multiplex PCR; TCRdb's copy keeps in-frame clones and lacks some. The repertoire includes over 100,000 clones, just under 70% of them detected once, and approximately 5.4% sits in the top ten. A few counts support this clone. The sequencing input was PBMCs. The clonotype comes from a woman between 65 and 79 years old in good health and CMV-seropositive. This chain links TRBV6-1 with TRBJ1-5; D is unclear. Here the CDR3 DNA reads TGTGCCAGCAGTGACGAGGGCCTTAGCAATCAGCCCCAGCATTTT. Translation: CASSDEGLSNQPQHF.